The rows below give T cell receptor beta chains drawn from one sample of a study of identical twins. Using its own MiXCR run on the 5' RACE reads, TCRdb lists one record per CDR3 protein. The sample has 550,000 to 700,000 distinct CDR3 sequences, 21% seen once. These data were also reused for a study on T cells expressing NK-cell markers.

The sample comprised PBMCs. These receptors were obtained from a woman between 18 and 29 years old in good health. CDR3s include the opening cysteine and the closing phenylalanine or tryptophan.

CDR3: CASTSTEQFF; V: TRBV2
CDR3: CASTTDWARRDTQYF; V: TRBV2
CDR3: CSGESSYNEQFF; V: TRBV20-1
CDR3: CAISPSAGTGSSSDGYTF; V: TRBV10-3
CDR3: CASSLASEQFF; V: TRBV7-9
CDR3: CASSQGSGHTQYF; V: TRBV4-3
CDR3: CSARDRLAGGEQYF; V: TRBV20-1
CDR3: CSHRLAASDEQFF; V: TRBV29-1
CDR3: CASSFLAGRGYNEQFF; V: TRBV12-3/TRBV12-4
CDR3: CASSRAQGGDSPLHF; V: TRBV4-2
CDR3: CASSLDFWALAKNIQYF; V: TRBV11-3
CDR3: CASSPRRDRGYGYTF; V: TRBV14
CDR3: CASSPRTLNTEAFF; V: TRBV12-3/TRBV12-4
CDR3: CASSVELIGETQYF; V: TRBV9
CDR3: CASSYSKGNEQYF; V: TRBV6-5
CDR3: CASSYSSSGNRGFSEQFF; V: TRBV6-2/TRBV6-3
CDR3: CARQGGSNNEQFF; V: TRBV30
CDR3: CSALHQSFNEQFF; V: TRBV20-1
CDR3: CAWSVDHAQPQHF; V: TRBV30
CDR3: CASSPIGAGPQHF; V: TRBV12-3/TRBV12-4
CDR3: CASRKGDYTTRTQYF; V: TRBV12-3/TRBV12-4
CDR3: CSARLLTSGRAREQYF; V: TRBV20-1
CDR3: CASSQYQGGRTEAFF; V: TRBV14
CDR3: CASSPRGLAGTNTGELFF; V: TRBV6-1
CDR3: CASRFAQGRSRNTIYF; V: TRBV12-2
CDR3: CASRARRQVDGYTF; V: TRBV12-3/TRBV12-4
CDR3: CSARIAGAYYEQYF; V: TRBV20-1
CDR3: CAISVGEGNQPQHF; V: TRBV10-3
CDR3: CASSFGGINTEAFF; V: TRBV5-6
CDR3: CASSGGMGSGQETQYF; V: TRBV5-1
CDR3: CASSLRFRDTGELFF; V: TRBV7-2
CDR3: CSVEPPLSGLDEQFF; V: TRBV29-1
CDR3: CSATNRFSAQHF; V: TRBV20-1
CDR3: CSVDRWKNTEAFF; V: TRBV29-1
CDR3: CASSLTRTMTQETQYF; V: TRBV5-1
CDR3: CAWRASGRTGELFF; V: TRBV30
CDR3: CASSPGDVGKLFF; V: TRBV3-1
CDR3: CASTTSMNTEAFF; V: TRBV2
CDR3: CASSPLPGVFGNTIYF; V: TRBV5-1
CDR3: CGGRGGDEQFF; V: TRBV20-1
CDR3: CSARLPGGMNTIYF; V: TRBV20-1
CDR3: CTPLVSGTYNEQFF; V: TRBV20-1
CDR3: CASSFSQTGELFF; V: TRBV12-3/TRBV12-4
CDR3: CATSRIQSHTEAFF; V: TRBV15
CDR3: CASRSRSLTDFSDEQFF; V: TRBV2